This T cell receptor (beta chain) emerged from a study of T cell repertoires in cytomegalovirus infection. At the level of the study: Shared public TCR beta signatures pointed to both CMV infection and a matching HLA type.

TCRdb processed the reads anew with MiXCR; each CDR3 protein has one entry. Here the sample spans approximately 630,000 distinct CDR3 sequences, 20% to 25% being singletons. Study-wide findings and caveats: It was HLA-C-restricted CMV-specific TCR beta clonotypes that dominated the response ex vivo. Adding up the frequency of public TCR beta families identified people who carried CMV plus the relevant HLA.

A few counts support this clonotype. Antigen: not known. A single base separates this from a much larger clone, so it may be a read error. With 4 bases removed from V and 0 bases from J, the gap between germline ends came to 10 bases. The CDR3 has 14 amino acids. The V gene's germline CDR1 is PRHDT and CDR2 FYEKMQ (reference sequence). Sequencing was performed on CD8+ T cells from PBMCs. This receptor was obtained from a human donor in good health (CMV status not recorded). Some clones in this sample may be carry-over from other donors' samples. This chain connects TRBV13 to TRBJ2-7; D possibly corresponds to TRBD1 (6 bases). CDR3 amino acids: CASSSGQSSYEQYF. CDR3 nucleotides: TGTGCCAGCAGCTCCGGACAGAGCTCCTACGAGCAGTACTTC.